Below, 7 T cell receptor beta chains from the same sample are listed, as sequenced in a study of T cells in localized non-small cell lung cancer. Sequencing was performed with immunoSEQ multiplex PCR; in TCRdb, only in-frame clones are kept and a portion is missing. Of tens of thousands of clones detected, approximately 88% appear once; the ten largest clones hold roughly 15%. This specimen was peripheral blood, taken before any cancer treatment. These receptors were obtained from a man between 40 and 69 years old with stage I squamous cell lung carcinoma.

The chain recombines TRBV25-1 with TRBJ2-3; 11 nucleotides match TRBD2. J lost 0 bases, V lost 3 bases, and 8 bases had no gene match. This CDR3 is built from 18 residues. From germline, CDR1 is MGHDK and CDR2 SYGVNS. The CDR3 DNA reads TGTGCCAGCAGTGATTTAGCGGGGGGGCCGCCAAGCACAGATACGCAGTATTTT. The encoded protein is CASSDLAGGPPSTDTQYF.

The genes are TRBV7-6 and TRBJ1-4; 7 nucleotides align to TRBD1. CDR1 and CDR2 (germline): SGHVS, FNYEAQ. The junction had 0 bases not matched to a gene; V was cut back by 0 bases and J by 8 bases. The CDR3 is made up of 13 amino acids. CDR3 sequence reads: CASSLAQGEKLFF. The CDR3, as DNA: TGTGCCAGCAGCTTAGCACAGGGGGAAAAACTGTTTTTT.

The chain employs TRBV6-5 and TRBJ1-3; D remains unclear. The CDR3 loop spans 15 amino acids. Germline CDR1 MNHEY, CDR2 SVGAGI. Trimming shortened V by 0 bases and J by 4 bases, and 10 bases separated the two germline ends. CDR3 coding DNA: TGTGCCAGCAGTTACTCCTCGGGCCGAGGAAACACCATATATTTT. It is translated as CASSYSSGRGNTIYF.

The chain carries TRBV5-1 and TRBJ2-7; 7 bases agree with TRBD1. Germline values: CDR1 SGHRS, CDR2 YFSETQ. The J segment lost 6 bases and the V segment lost 4 bases, leaving 7 bases of the junction unmatched. The CDR3 sequence is 13 residues long. CDR3 in DNA: TGCGCCAGCAGCATACGGGACAGTACCGAGCAGTACTTC. It translates to CASSIRDSTEQYF.

V is TRBV27 and J is TRBJ1-1; possible D gene TRBD1, 5 bases. V was clipped by 10 bases and J by 0 bases, with 21 bases between them. The CDR3 totals 16 residues. Germline V CDR1 and CDR2: MNHEY, SMNVEV (reference sequence). The CDR3 DNA sequence: TGTGCCACCCAACGGGGGAGGATTGGTATGAACACTGAAGCTTTCTTT. It codes for CATQRGRIGMNTEAFF.

The CDR3: CAISETGVSNQPQHF. The CDR3 DNA reads TGTGCCATCAGTGAGACAGGGGTTAGCAATCAGCCCCAGCATTTT. V is TRBV10-3 and J is TRBJ1-5; 7 bases line up with TRBD1. V shed 2 bases, J shed 0 bases, and the junction held 1 base outside the gene matches. From germline, CDR1 is ENHRY and CDR2 SYGVKD. This CDR3 spans 15 amino acids.

The J gene is TRBJ2-5, the V gene TRBV11-2; 9 nucleotides align to TRBD1. Trimming at V came to 1 base and at J to 5 bases, leaving 11 bases not matched to a gene. The germline V gene has CDR1 SGHAT and CDR2 FQNNGV. There are 17 residues in the CDR3. The chain's CDR3 is CASSLGGTGSYGETQYF. CDR3 nucleotide sequence: TGTGCCAGCAGCTTAGGTGGGACAGGGAGTTACGGCGAGACCCAGTACTTC.